The following is a T cell receptor beta chain sequence with its context. Its antigen is still unknown. The source of the sample is a study of cytomegalovirus exposure and HLA in healthy donors. Study-wide results and caveats: Later analysis associated a missense DCLRE1C variant with TCR beta V- and J-gene trimming. In vitro data verified three CMV-associated chains as specific for CMV antigens. Segments of the TCR beta V type were, in most cases, productive about 90% or about 30% of the time in an earlier analysis.

This CDR3 has 15 amino acids. Germline trimming cut 2 bases from V and 1 base from J; bases unmatched to any gene: 1. Germline V lookup: CDR1 SNHLY, CDR2 FYNNEI. The PCR had 60 Vbeta and 13 Jbeta primers. Repertoires were generated with immunoSEQ multiplex PCR, while TCRdb's copy carries only in-frame clones and drops some. The repertoire includes 150,000 or so clones, 70% of them detected once, and around 1.9% sits in the top ten. The TCR comes from a woman aged 55-75 years in good health and CMV-seropositive. V is TRBV2 and J is TRBJ2-2, with 7 bases identical to TRBD1. The sample taken for sequencing was PBMCs. Here the CDR3 reads CASSERTGNTGELFF. CDR3 coding DNA: TGTGCCAGCAGTGAAAGGACAGGGAACACCGGGGAGCTGTTTTTT.